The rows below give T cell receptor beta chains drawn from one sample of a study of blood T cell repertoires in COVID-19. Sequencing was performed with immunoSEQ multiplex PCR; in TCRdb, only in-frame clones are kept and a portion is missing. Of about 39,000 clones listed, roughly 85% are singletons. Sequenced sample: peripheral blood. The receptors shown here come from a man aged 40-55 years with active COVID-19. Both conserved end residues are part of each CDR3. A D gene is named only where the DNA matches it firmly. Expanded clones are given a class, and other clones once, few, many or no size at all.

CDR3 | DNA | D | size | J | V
CSVDEGATYGYTF | TGCAGCGTTGACGAGGGGGCGACGTATGGCTACACCTTC | TRBD1 | . | TRBJ1-2 | TRBV29-1
CASSIHGGQPSYEQYF | TGCGCCAGCAGCATCCACGGGGGGCAACCCTCCTACGAGCAGTACTTC | . | . | TRBJ2-7 | TRBV5-1
CASSRLQGGAEAFF | TGTGCCAGCAGTAGACTACAGGGGGGGGCTGAAGCTTTCTTT | TRBD1 | . | TRBJ1-1 | TRBV28
CAWSKTSERSSYEQYF | TGTGCCTGGAGTAAAACTAGCGAGCGCAGCTCCTACGAGCAGTACTTC | TRBD2 | . | TRBJ2-7 | TRBV30
CASSFGSATYEQYF | TGTGCCAGCAGCTTTGGTAGCGCAACCTACGAGCAGTACTTC | . | . | TRBJ2-7 | TRBV13
CSVVDLRTEAFF | TGCAGCGTTGTCGATTTGAGGACTGAAGCTTTCTTT | . | . | TRBJ1-1 | TRBV29-1
CSVNHPGQGLYSYTF | TGCAGCGTAAATCATCCGGGACAGGGGCTCTATAGCTACACCTTC | TRBD1 | . | TRBJ1-2 | TRBV29-1
CASSPLSYEQYF | TGTGCCAGCAGCCCACTCTCCTACGAGCAGTACTTC | . | medium-sized | TRBJ2-7 | TRBV3-1/TRBV3-2
CASSRTGALSAKEGYTF | TGTGCCAGCAGTCGAACAGGGGCGTTGAGTGCTAAGGAGGGCTACACCTTC | TRBD1 | once | TRBJ1-2 | TRBV2
CASIPYTGELFF | TGTGCCAGCATCCCATACACCGGGGAGCTGTTTTTT | . | . | TRBJ2-2 | TRBV7-2
CASSPVRSNTGELFF | TGTGCCAGCTCACCGGTCCGGTCCAACACCGGGGAGCTGTTTTTT | . | . | TRBJ2-2 | TRBV18
CASSSPLRQNTGELFF | TGTGCCAGCAGTTCGCCCCTAAGACAGAACACCGGGGAGCTGTTTTTT | . | . | TRBJ2-2 | TRBV27
CASSLVSRDQPQHF | TGTGCCAGCAGTTTAGTTAGTCGGGATCAGCCCCAGCATTTT | . | . | TRBJ1-5 | TRBV28
CASSQVNTEAFF | TGTGCCAGTTCACAGGTGAACACTGAAGCTTTCTTT | . | few | TRBJ1-1 | TRBV14
CAISPTSGRKYEQYF | TGTGCCATCAGTCCGACTAGCGGGAGAAAATACGAGCAGTACTTC | TRBD2 | . | TRBJ2-7 | TRBV10-3
CASSHLSGLGAFF | TGTGCCAGCAGCCATCTTTCAGGGTTAGGAGCTTTCTTT | . | . | TRBJ1-1 | TRBV3-1/TRBV3-2
CASSQDRGRYEQYF | TGTGCCAGCAGCCAGGACAGGGGGCGGTACGAGCAGTACTTC | TRBD1 | . | TRBJ2-7 | TRBV28
CASSSLQVDYNEQFF | TGCGCCAGCAGCTCCCTACAGGTTGACTACAATGAGCAGTTCTTC | . | . | TRBJ2-1 | TRBV5-1
CASIHSGTAIYGYTF | TGTGCCAGCATTCACTCCGGGACAGCTATCTATGGCTACACCTTC | TRBD1 | . | TRBJ1-2 | TRBV28
CAISGTSGQSTDTQYF | TGTGCCATCAGTGGGACTAGCGGGCAAAGCACAGATACGCAGTATTTT | TRBD2 | . | TRBJ2-3 | TRBV10-3
CASSTRTGEIDEQFF | TGTGCCAGCAGCACCCGGACAGGGGAAATCGATGAGCAGTTCTTC | . | . | TRBJ2-1 | TRBV21-1
CASSLQGSRYNEQFF | TGTGCCAGCAGTTTACAGGGGTCGAGGTACAATGAGCAGTTCTTC | . | . | TRBJ2-1 | TRBV27
CASSEWSPGGNYGYTF | TGTGCCAGCAGTGAATGGTCCCCGGGGGGAAACTATGGCTACACCTTC | . | . | TRBJ1-2 | TRBV2